What follows is one T cell receptor beta chain and its context. What it binds is not known. This entry belongs to a study of cytomegalovirus exposure and HLA in healthy donors. Study information: Within the Caucasian-associated ancestry cluster were roughly 81% of the 300 to 450 genotyped donors. Study results and caveats: In a later analysis, HLA-C alleles had the fewest associated TCRs, DRB1 alleles the most. TCR beta chains associated with HLA were, in a later analysis, more clonally expanded than equally common others. Later analysis associated a missense DCLRE1C variant with TCR beta V- and J-gene trimming.

CDR1 and CDR2 (germline): SGHVS, FQNEAQ. V lost 3 bases, J lost 5 bases, and 5 bases stayed unmatched. This CDR3 is built from 14 residues. 60 Vbeta and 13 Jbeta primers were used in PCR. Assay: immunoSEQ multiplex PCR; the TCRdb copy retains only in-frame clones and omits some. Of 150,000 to 200,000 clones listed, about 80% are singletons. The sequenced sample consisted of PBMCs. This receptor was taken from a woman between 25 and 40 years old in good health and CMV-seropositive. The chain recombines TRBV7-8 with TRBJ1-2; 8 nucleotides agree with TRBD1. CDR3 nucleotide sequence: TGTGCCAGCAGCTTTATTGGACAGGGATATGGCTACACCTTC. As protein: CASSFIGQGYGYTF.